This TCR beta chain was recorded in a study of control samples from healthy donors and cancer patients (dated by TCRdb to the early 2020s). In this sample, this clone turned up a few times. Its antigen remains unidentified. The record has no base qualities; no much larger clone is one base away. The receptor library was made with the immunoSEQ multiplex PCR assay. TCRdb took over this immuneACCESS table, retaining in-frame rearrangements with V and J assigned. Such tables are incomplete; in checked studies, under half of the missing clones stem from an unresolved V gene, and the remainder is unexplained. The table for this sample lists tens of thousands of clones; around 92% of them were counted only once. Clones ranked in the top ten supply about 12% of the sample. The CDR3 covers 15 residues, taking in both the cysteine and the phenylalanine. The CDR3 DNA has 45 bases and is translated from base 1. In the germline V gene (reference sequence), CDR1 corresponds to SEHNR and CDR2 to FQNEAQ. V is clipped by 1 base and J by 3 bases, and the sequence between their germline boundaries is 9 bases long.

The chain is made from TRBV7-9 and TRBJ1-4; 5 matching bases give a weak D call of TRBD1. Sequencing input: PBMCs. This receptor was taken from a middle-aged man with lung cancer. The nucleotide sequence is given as TGTGCCAGCAGCTTAGTAACAGGTCCTAATGAAAAACTGTTTTTT. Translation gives CASSLVTGPNEKLFF.